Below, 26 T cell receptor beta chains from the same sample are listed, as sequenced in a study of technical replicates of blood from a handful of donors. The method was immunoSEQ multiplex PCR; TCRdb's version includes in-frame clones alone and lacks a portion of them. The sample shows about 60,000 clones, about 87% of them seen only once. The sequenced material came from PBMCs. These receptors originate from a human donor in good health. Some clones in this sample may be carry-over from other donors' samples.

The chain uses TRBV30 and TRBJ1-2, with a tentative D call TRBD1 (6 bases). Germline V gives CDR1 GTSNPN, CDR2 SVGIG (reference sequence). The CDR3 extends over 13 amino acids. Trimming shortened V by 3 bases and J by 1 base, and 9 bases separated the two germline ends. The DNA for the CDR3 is TGTGCCTGGAGCGTGGACAGTAACTATGGCTACACCTTC. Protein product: CAWSVDSNYGYTF.

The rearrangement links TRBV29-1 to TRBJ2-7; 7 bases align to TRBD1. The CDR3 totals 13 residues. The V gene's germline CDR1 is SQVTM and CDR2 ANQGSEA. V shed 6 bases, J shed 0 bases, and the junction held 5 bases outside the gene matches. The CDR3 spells CSVGTAFSYEQYF. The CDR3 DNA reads TGCAGCGTGGGGACAGCGTTCTCCTACGAGCAGTACTTC.

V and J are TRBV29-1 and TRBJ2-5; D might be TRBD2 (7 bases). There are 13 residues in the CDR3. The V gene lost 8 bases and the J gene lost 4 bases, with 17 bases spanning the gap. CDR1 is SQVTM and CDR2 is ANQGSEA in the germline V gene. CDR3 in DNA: TGCAGCTTGGGGGGGCGCGTCGGAGAGACCCAGTACTTC. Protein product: CSLGGRVGETQYF.

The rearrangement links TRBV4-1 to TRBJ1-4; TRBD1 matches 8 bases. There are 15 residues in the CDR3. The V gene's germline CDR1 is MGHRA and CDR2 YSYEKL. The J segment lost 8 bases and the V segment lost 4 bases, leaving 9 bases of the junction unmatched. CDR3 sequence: CASSLAGTGLEKLFF. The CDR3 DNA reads TGCGCCAGCAGCCTCGCCGGGACAGGCCTAGAAAAACTGTTTTTT.

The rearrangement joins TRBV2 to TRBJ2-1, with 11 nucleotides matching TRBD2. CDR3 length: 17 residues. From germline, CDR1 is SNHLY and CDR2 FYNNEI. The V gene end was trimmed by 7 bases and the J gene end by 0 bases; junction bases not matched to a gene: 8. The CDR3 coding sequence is TGTGCCAGCAAGGCTAGCGGGAGGACCAGCTCCTACAATGAGCAGTTCTTC. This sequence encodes CASKASGRTSSYNEQFF.

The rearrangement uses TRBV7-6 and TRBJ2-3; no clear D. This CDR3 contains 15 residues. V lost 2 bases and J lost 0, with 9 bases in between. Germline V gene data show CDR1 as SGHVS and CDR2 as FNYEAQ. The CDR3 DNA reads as TGTGCCAGCAGCTTAAGTTCAACTAGCACAGATACGCAGTATTTT. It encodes CASSLSSTSTDTQYF.

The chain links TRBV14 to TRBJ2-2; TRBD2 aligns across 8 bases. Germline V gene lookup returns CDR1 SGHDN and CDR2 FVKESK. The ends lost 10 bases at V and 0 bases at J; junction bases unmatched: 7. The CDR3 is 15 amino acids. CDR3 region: CATRGSGANTGELFF. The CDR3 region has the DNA TGTGCCACCCGGGGTAGCGGGGCGAACACCGGGGAGCTGTTTTTT. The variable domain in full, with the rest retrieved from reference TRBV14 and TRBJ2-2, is EAGVTQFPSHSVIEKGQTVTLRCDPISGHDNLYWYRRVMGKEIKFLLHFVKESKQDESGMPNNRFLAERTGGTYSTLKVQPAELEDSGVYFCATRGSGANTGELFFGEGSRLTVL.

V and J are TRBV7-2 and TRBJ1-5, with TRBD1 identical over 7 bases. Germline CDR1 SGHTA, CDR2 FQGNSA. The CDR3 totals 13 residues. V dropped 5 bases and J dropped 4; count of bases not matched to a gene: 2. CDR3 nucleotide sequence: TGTGCCAGCAGCCCGGACAGGAATCAGCCCCAGCATTTT. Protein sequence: CASSPDRNQPQHF. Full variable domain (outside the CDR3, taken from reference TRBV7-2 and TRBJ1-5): GAGVSQSPSNKVTEKGKDVELRCDPISGHTALYWYRQSLGQGLEFLIYFQGNSAPDKSGLPSDRFSAERTGGSVSTLTIQRTQQEDSAVYLCASSPDRNQPQHFGDGTRLSIL.

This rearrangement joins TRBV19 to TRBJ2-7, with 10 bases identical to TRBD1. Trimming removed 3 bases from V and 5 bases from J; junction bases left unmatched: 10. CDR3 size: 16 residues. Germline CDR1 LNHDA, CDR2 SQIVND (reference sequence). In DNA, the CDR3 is TGTGCCAGTAGTATCGTGAAGGACAGGGGGAGCAACGAGCAGTACTTC. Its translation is CASSIVKDRGSNEQYF. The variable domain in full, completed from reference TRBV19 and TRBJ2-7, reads DGGITQSPKYLFRKEGQNVTLSCEQNLNHDAMYWYRQDPGQGLRLIYYSQIVNDFQKGDIAEGYSVSREKKESFPLTVTSAQKNPTAFYLCASSIVKDRGSNEQYFGPGTRLTVT.

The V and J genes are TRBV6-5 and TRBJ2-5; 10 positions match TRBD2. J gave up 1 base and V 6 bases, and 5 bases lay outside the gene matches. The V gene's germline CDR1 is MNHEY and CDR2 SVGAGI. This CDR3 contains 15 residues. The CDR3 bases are TGTGCCAGCAGACTAGCGGGAACCCTCCAAGAGACCCAGTACTTC. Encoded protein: CASRLAGTLQETQYF.

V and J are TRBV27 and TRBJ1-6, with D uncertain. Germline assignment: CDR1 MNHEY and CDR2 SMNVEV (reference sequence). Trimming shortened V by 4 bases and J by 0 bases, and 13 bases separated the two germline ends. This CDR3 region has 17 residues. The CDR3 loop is CASSSRQTSSYNSPLHF. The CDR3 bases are TGTGCCAGCAGTTCCAGGCAGACCAGCTCCTATAATTCACCCCTCCACTTT.

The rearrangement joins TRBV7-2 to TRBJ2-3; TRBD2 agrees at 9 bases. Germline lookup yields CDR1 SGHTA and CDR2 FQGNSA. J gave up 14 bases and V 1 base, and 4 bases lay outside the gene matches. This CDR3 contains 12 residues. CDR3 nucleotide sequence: TGTGCCAGCAGCTTAGATGCGGGGGGGCCGTATTTT. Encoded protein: CASSLDAGGPYF.

In DNA form, the CDR3 reads TGTGCCAGCAGCTCGAATGGCGGGATCTCAGAGACCCAGTACTTC. Its translation: CASSSNGGISETQYF. V usage is TRBV5-6 and J usage is TRBJ2-5, with D tentatively TRBD2 (6 bases). CDR1 is SGHDT, CDR2 YYEEEE, per germline. The CDR3 is 15 residues long. V lost 3 bases and J lost 4, with 16 bases in between.

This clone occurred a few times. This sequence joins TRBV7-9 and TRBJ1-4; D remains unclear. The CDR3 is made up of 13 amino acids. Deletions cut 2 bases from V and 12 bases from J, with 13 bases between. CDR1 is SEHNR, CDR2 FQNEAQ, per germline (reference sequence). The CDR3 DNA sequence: TGTGCCAGCAGCTTAACTGAGGACTTACAACTGTTTTTT. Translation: CASSLTEDLQLFF.

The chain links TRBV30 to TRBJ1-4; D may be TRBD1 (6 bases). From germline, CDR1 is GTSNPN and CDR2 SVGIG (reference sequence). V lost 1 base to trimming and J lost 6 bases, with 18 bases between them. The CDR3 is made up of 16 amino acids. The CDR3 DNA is TGTGCCTGGAGTGGAGCACCGGGACAACTGGATGAAAAACTGTTTTTT. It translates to CAWSGAPGQLDEKLFF.

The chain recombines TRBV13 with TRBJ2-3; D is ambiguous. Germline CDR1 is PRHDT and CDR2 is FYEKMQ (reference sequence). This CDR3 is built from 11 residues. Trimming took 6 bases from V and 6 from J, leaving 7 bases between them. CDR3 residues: CASSTGDTQYF. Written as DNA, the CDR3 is TGTGCCAGCAGTACCGGGGATACGCAGTATTTT.

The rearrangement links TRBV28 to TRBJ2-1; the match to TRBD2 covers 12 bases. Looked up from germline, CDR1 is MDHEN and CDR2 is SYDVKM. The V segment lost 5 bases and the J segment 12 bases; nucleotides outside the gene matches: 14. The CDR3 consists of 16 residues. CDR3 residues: CASSRGGSSGGAGQFF. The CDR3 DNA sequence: TGTGCCAGCAGTCGGGGAGGTTCTAGCGGGGGGGCCGGGCAGTTCTTC.

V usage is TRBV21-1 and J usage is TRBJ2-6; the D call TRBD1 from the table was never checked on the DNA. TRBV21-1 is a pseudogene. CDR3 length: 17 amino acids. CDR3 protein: CASGPGQGIFGANVLTF. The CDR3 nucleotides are TGTGCCAGCGGACCGGGACAGGGGATATTCGGGGCCAACGTCCTGACTTTC.

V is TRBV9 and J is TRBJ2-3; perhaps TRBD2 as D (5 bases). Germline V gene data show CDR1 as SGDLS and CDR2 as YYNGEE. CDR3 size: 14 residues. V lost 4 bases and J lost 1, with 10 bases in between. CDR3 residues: CASSRSSGTDTQYF. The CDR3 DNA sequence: TGTGCCAGCAGCAGGAGTAGCGGCACAGATACGCAGTATTTT.

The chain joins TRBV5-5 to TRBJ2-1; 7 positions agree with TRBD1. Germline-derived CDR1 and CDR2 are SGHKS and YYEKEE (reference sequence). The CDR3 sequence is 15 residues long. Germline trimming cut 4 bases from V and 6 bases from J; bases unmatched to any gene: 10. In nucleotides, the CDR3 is TGTGCCAGCAGCCCCAGGACAGGAGTAGGCAATGAGCAGTTCTTC. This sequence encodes CASSPRTGVGNEQFF.

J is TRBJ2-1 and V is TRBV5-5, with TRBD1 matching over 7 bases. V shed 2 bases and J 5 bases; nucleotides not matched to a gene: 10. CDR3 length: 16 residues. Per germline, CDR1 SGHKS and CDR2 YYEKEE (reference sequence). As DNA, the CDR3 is TGTGCCAGCAGCTTTACAGGGACAGTTAGTAACAATGAGCAGTTCTTC. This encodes CASSFTGTVSNNEQFF.

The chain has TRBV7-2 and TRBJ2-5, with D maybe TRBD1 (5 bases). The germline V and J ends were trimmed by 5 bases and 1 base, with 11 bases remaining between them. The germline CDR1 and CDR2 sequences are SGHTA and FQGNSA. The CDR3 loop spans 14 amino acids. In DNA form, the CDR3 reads TGTGCCAGCAGCCCGTCCAGGGCCCAAGAGACCCAGTACTTC. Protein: CASSPSRAQETQYF.

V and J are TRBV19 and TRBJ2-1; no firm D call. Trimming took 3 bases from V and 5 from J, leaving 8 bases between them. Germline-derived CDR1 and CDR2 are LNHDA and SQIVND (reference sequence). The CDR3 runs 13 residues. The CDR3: CASSIGRNNEQFF. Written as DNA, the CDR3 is TGTGCCAGTAGTATTGGTAGAAACAATGAGCAGTTCTTC.

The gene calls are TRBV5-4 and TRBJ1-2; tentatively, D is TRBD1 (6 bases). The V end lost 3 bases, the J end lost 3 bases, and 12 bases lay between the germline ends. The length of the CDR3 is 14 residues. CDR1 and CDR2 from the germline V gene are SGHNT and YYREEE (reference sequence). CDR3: CASSSLEGDYGYTF. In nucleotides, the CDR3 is TGTGCCAGCAGCTCACTAGAGGGGGACTATGGCTACACCTTC.

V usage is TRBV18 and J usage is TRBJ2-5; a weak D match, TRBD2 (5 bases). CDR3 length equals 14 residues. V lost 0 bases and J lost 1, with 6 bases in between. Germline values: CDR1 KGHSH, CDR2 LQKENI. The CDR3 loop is CASSPPSAQETQYF. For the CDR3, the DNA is TGTGCCAGCTCACCACCTAGCGCCCAAGAGACCCAGTACTTC.

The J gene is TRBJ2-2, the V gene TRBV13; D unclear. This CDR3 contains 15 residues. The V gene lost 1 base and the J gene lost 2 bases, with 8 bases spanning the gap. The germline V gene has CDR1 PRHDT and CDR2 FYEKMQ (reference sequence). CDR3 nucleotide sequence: TGTGCCAGCAGCTTAGTCGGAGATAACACCGGGGAGCTGTTTTTT. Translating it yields CASSLVGDNTGELFF.